The 28 T cell receptor beta chains below were found in one sample sequenced in a study of blood T cell repertoires in COVID-19. Sequencing was performed with immunoSEQ multiplex PCR; in TCRdb, only in-frame clones are kept and a portion is missing. The table has under 170,000 clones, about 90% seen once. Sequenced sample: peripheral blood. These receptors were collected from a woman aged 60-75 years with active or convalescent COVID-19.

V usage is TRBV5-1 and J usage is TRBJ2-7, with 7 bases lining up with TRBD1. V lost 0 bases to trimming and J lost 0 bases; unmatched junction nucleotides: 3. The CDR3 length is 15 residues. Looked up from germline, CDR1 is SGHRS and CDR2 is YFSETQ. The CDR3 nucleotides read TGCGCCAGCAGCTTGGGGGGGACAGTCTCCTACGAGCAGTACTTC. Translating gives CASSLGGTVSYEQYF.

CDR3 protein: CSVEKRGYGYTF. CDR3 bases: TGCAGCGTTGAGAAAAGAGGTTATGGCTACACCTTC. The chain couples TRBV29-1 to TRBJ1-2; D unclear. This CDR3 comprises 12 residues. Trimming took 3 bases from V and 5 from J, leaving 10 bases between them. Germline V CDR1 and CDR2: SQVTM, ANQGSEA.

The rearrangement links TRBV6-4 to TRBJ1-2; a weak D match, TRBD1 (6 bases). Germline values: CDR1 MRHNA, CDR2 SNTAGT. Deletions cut 0 bases from V and 6 bases from J, with 23 bases between. The CDR3 totals 18 residues. CDR3: CASSDSQRGGTLTDGYTF. CDR3 in DNA: TGTGCCAGCAGTGACTCCCAAAGGGGGGGCACTCTTACCGATGGCTACACCTTC.

The chain combines TRBV19 with TRBJ2-7; the D gene is possibly TRBD1 (5 bases). Trimming took off 3 bases at V and 5 bases at J, with 11 bases between the two ends. This CDR3 is built from 13 residues. The germline gives CDR1 LNHDA, CDR2 SQIVND (reference sequence). This CDR3 is CASSIQGRNEQYF. The CDR3 DNA follows: TGTGCCAGTAGTATTCAGGGTAGGAACGAGCAGTACTTC.

The chain combines TRBV29-1 with TRBJ1-2; D gene unclear. Trimming removed 4 bases at V and 4 bases at J, with 13 bases between. CDR3 length: 13 amino acids. Germline V gene sequence: CDR1 SQVTM, CDR2 ANQGSEA. The CDR3 region is CSVGLNAGYGYTF. The CDR3 bases are TGCAGCGTTGGACTGAACGCGGGCTATGGCTACACCTTC.

This clone was found once. The chain uses TRBV11-1 and TRBJ2-3; the match to TRBD1 covers 7 bases. V shed 5 bases and J 4 bases; nucleotides not matched to a gene: 9. CDR3 length equals 15 residues. Germline values: CDR1 SGHAT, CDR2 FQDESV (reference sequence). CDR3 amino acids: CASSHRTGGPDTQYF. The CDR3 region has the DNA TGTGCCAGCAGCCACCGGACAGGCGGCCCAGATACGCAGTATTTT.

On this clone: Mismatch with germline at one junction end may stem from a read error. V is TRBV7-7 and J is TRBJ2-2, with a possible D match to TRBD1 (5 bases). CDR3 size: 16 residues. CDR1 is SSHAT, CDR2 FNYEAQ, per germline (reference sequence). CDR3 protein: CASSLEGVGNTGELFF. In nucleotides, the CDR3 is TGTGCTAGCAGCTTAGAAGGGGTTGGGAACACCGGGGAGCTGTTTTTT.

This clone was detected once. The rearrangement joins TRBV6-4 to TRBJ1-1, with 8 nucleotides matching TRBD1. The CDR3 covers 15 residues. Looked up from germline, CDR1 is MRHNA and CDR2 is SNTAGT. Germline trimming cut 5 bases from V and 4 bases from J; bases unmatched to any gene: 9. The CDR3 nucleotides read TGTGCCAGCAGTCCCGCCCCAGACAGGGGCACTGAAGCTTTCTTT. Its translation: CASSPAPDRGTEAFF.

V is TRBV18 and J is TRBJ1-2; TRBD1 is a possible D gene (6 bases). Per germline, CDR1 KGHSH and CDR2 LQKENI. V gave up 5 bases and J gave up 8 bases, with 12 bases separating them. This CDR3 has 12 residues. CDR3 DNA sequence: TGTGCCAGCTCAGCCGACAGGTTAGGCTACACCTTC. Protein sequence: CASSADRLGYTF.

The genes are TRBV3-1 (or the pseudogene TRBV3-2) and TRBJ2-5, with D perhaps matching TRBD1 (5 bases). Looked up from germline, CDR1 is LGHDT and CDR2 is YNNKEL (reference sequence). The CDR3 sequence is 13 residues long. Between the trimmed V and J ends, which lost 4 bases and 5 bases, there was a span of 11 bases. Written as DNA, the CDR3 is TGTGCCAGCAGCCCATCGACAGTGGAGACCCAGTACTTC. This translates into CASSPSTVETQYF.

In this sample, this clone turned up once. The J gene is TRBJ2-5, the V gene TRBV30; 7 positions agree with TRBD1. Per germline, CDR1 GTSNPN and CDR2 SVGIG (reference sequence). Trimming cost V 4 bases and J 1 base; bases outside gene matches: 3. The CDR3 has 13 amino acids. The CDR3 DNA follows: TGTGCCTGGATGGGACAGTCCCAAGAGACCCAGTACTTC. Amino acids: CAWMGQSQETQYF.

V and J are TRBV4-3 and TRBJ1-3; TRBD1 might be the D (6 bases). CDR1 and CDR2 from the germline V gene are LGHNA and YSLEER. Trimming took 1 base from V and 4 from J, leaving 8 bases between them. There are 14 residues in the CDR3. CDR3 sequence reads: CASSQAGDGNTIYF. CDR3 nucleotide sequence: TGCGCCAGCAGCCAAGCAGGGGACGGAAACACCATATATTTT.

The genes are TRBV29-1 and TRBJ2-5; a weak D match, TRBD2 (6 bases). The CDR3 loop spans 14 amino acids. Germline CDR1 reads SQVTM; CDR2 reads ANQGSEA. Trimming pared 4 bases from V and 1 base from J, leaving 13 bases between. CDR3 loop: CSVVGGSGQETQYF. The CDR3 DNA reads TGCAGCGTTGTTGGGGGTAGCGGCCAAGAGACCCAGTACTTC. The whole variable domain, remainder taken from reference TRBV29-1 and TRBJ2-5, is SAVISQKPSRDICQRGTSLTIQCQVDSQVTMMFWYRQQPGQSLTLIATANQGSEATYESGFVIDKFPISRPNLTFSTLTVSNMSPEDSSIYLCSVVGGSGQETQYFGPGTRLLVL.

J is TRBJ2-1 and V is TRBV7-2; TRBD2 matches 7 bases. Germline CDR1 SGHTA, CDR2 FQGNSA. The CDR3 runs 14 residues. With V trimmed by 0 bases and J by 8 bases, 4 bases remained unmatched. The CDR3 nucleotides read TGTGCCAGCAGCTTAGCGGGGGGGATCGATGAGCAGTTCTTC. It encodes CASSLAGGIDEQFF.

The V call is TRBV2, the J call TRBJ2-2; D uncertain. This CDR3 spans 12 amino acids. Germline V gives CDR1 SNHLY, CDR2 FYNNEI. V dropped 6 bases and J dropped 5 bases, with 7 bases sitting between them. The CDR3 is CASSRLTGELFF. The CDR3 coding sequence is TGTGCCAGCAGCCGGTTAACCGGGGAGCTGTTTTTT.

V and J are TRBV25-1 and TRBJ2-3; D might be TRBD1 (5 bases). V was pared by 2 bases and J by 4 bases, with 13 bases between. Per the germline V gene, CDR1 is MGHDK and CDR2 is SYGVNS. The CDR3 extends over 15 amino acids. CDR3 in amino acids: CASSERKGQADTQYF. The CDR3 bases are TGTGCCAGCAGTGAACGGAAGGGGCAGGCAGATACGCAGTATTTT.

This chain connects TRBV7-3 to TRBJ2-3; 7 bases are shared with TRBD2. The CDR3 is 16 amino acids. Germline CDR1 and CDR2: SGHTA and FQGTGA. V shed 5 bases and J 3 bases; nucleotides not matched to a gene: 11. CDR3 amino acids: CASSPGPRGGTDTQYF. CDR3 in DNA: TGTGCCAGCAGCCCAGGACCACGGGGAGGGACAGATACGCAGTATTTT.

This CDR3 reads CASSESEPAYTGNTIYF. CDR3 sequence (DNA): TGTGCCAGCAGTGAATCGGAGCCCGCCTATACTGGAAACACCATATATTTT. The J gene is TRBJ1-3, the V gene TRBV6-1; D ambiguous. The CDR3 loop spans 17 amino acids. Germline CDR1 and CDR2: MNHNS and SASEGT. V was trimmed by 2 bases and J by 2 bases, leaving 16 bases between them.

This clone has only one observation. The rearrangement joins TRBV5-6 to TRBJ1-1; maybe TRBD1 (6 bases). The V end lost 0 bases, the J end lost 10 bases, and 13 bases lay between the germline ends. CDR3 size: 13 residues. Per the germline V gene, CDR1 is SGHDT and CDR2 is YYEEEE. This CDR3 is CASSLVPGQGAFF. The CDR3 DNA reads as TGTGCCAGCAGCTTGGTGCCGGGACAAGGAGCTTTCTTT.

V and J are TRBV2 and TRBJ1-5; D ambiguous. V lost 6 bases to trimming and J lost 3 bases, with 15 bases between them. Germline V gene sequence: CDR1 SNHLY, CDR2 FYNNEI. This CDR3 is 15 amino acids long. The CDR3 here is CASSVSGASNQPQHF. Written as DNA, the CDR3 is TGTGCCAGCAGCGTATCAGGTGCTTCCAATCAGCCCCAGCATTTT.

This chain joins TRBV30 and TRBJ2-4; 9 bases are a match to TRBD2. The CDR3 is 11 amino acids. The V and J ends lost 5 bases and 9 bases, in that order; junction bases with no gene match: 2. From germline, CDR1 is GTSNPN and CDR2 SVGIG (reference sequence). Written as DNA, the CDR3 is TGTGCCTGGTCTAGCGGGGTCATTCAGTACTTC. This encodes CAWSSGVIQYF. The variable domain in full, completed from reference TRBV30 and TRBJ2-4, reads SQTIHQWPATLVQPVGSPLSLECTVEGTSNPNLYWYRQAAGRGLQLLFYSVGIGQISSEVPQNLSASRPQDRQFILSSKKLLLSDSGFYLCAWSSGVIQYFGAGTRLSVL.

The chain employs TRBV5-4 and TRBJ2-2, with D maybe TRBD1 (6 bases). CDR1 is SGHNT and CDR2 is YYREEE in the germline V gene (reference sequence). This CDR3 is built from 15 residues. With 2 bases removed from V and 2 bases from J, the gap between germline ends came to 10 bases. The CDR3 nucleotides are TGTGCCAGCAGCTTAACGGGACAAAACACCGGGGAGCTGTTTTTT. It codes for CASSLTGQNTGELFF.

V gene TRBV12-5 combines with J gene TRBJ2-2, with TRBD1 identical over 8 bases. The J segment lost 5 bases and the V segment lost 4 bases, leaving 6 bases of the junction unmatched. The germline CDR1 and CDR2 sequences are LGHNT and FRNRAP. This CDR3 spans 15 amino acids. The CDR3 bases are TGTGCTAGTGGTTCGCGGACAGGGTGGACCGGGGAGCTGTTTTTT. As protein: CASGSRTGWTGELFF.

The chain combines TRBV19 with TRBJ1-2; D gene uncertain. V shed 8 bases and J shed 4 bases, with 14 bases lying between them. CDR1 is LNHDA, CDR2 SQIVND, per germline (reference sequence). This CDR3 region has 13 residues. In DNA, the CDR3 is TGTGCCAGTGAACGAGGATCGCCCTATGGCTACACCTTC. This gives the protein CASERGSPYGYTF.

This rearrangement joins TRBV9 to TRBJ2-7; D not resolved. Germline lookup yields CDR1 SGDLS and CDR2 YYNGEE. This CDR3 region has 14 residues. Trimming left V 0 bases short and J 7 bases short, with 14 bases between. This chain's CDR3 is CASSVESVRGEQYF. The CDR3 coding sequence is TGTGCCAGCAGCGTAGAGTCTGTAAGAGGAGAGCAGTACTTC. The whole variable domain, filled in from reference TRBV9 and TRBJ2-7, reads DSGVTQTPKHLITATGQRVTLRCSPRSGDLSVYWYQQSLDQGLQFLIQYYNGEERAKGNILERFSAQQFPDLHSELNLSSLELGDSALYFCASSVESVRGEQYFGPGTRLTVT.

The chain joins TRBV19 to TRBJ1-2; tentatively, D is TRBD1 (6 bases). Trimming pared 1 base from V and 4 bases from J, leaving 10 bases between. The CDR3 spans 14 residues. CDR1 and CDR2 (germline): LNHDA, SQIVND (reference sequence). The CDR3 loop is CASSIGGTSYGYTF. The CDR3 DNA is TGTGCCAGTAGTATAGGAGGGACAAGCTATGGCTACACCTTC.

The chain has TRBV14 and TRBJ1-2; TRBD1 matches 7 bases. Germline V gene data show CDR1 as SGHDN and CDR2 as FVKESK. The CDR3 sequence is 11 residues long. Trimming cost V 3 bases and J 13 bases; bases outside gene matches: 5. CDR3 DNA: TGTGCCAGCAGCCAGGGGACAGCCCCCACCTTC. It yields the protein CASSQGTAPTF.

The CDR3 DNA sequence: TGTGCCAGCAGCTTAGGGGGGCTGGGGGTCCAAAAACTGTTTTTT. Protein: CASSLGGLGVQKLFF. V gene TRBV7-9 combines with J gene TRBJ1-4; D might be TRBD1 (6 bases). Per the germline V gene, CDR1 is SEHNR and CDR2 is FQNEAQ (reference sequence). Trimming cost V 1 base and J 9 bases, with 15 bases left between them. The CDR3 is 15 residues long. Full variable domain (outside the CDR3, taken from reference TRBV7-9 and TRBJ1-4): DTGVSQNPRHKITKRGQNVTFRCDPISEHNRLYWYRQTLGQGPEFLTYFQNEAQLEKSRLLSDRFSAERPKGSFSTLEIQRTEQGDSAMYLCASSLGGLGVQKLFFGSGTQLSVL.